The entry below describes one T cell receptor (beta chain). Its antigen is still unknown. This specimen comes from a study of cytomegalovirus exposure and HLA in healthy donors. Broader study findings: A classifier reportedly called cytomegalovirus status with high sensitivity and specificity.

Only in-frame clones appear in the TCRdb table, and some are missing; sequencing was by immunoSEQ multiplex PCR. This table has 130,000 or so clones, nearly 90% appearing once. Source material: PBMCs. The sequence was obtained from a man in his thirties or forties in good health and CMV-seronegative.

The CDR3 spells CASSFRPGGNTGELFF. CDR3 coding DNA: TGCGCCAGCAGCTTCCGGCCAGGGGGGAACACCGGGGAGCTGTTTTTT. V and J are TRBV5-1 and TRBJ2-2, with TRBD1 identical over 7 bases. Germline CDR1 and CDR2: SGHRS and YFSETQ. CDR3 length equals 16 residues. Unmatched junction bases numbered 5, after V lost 2 bases and J lost 1 base.